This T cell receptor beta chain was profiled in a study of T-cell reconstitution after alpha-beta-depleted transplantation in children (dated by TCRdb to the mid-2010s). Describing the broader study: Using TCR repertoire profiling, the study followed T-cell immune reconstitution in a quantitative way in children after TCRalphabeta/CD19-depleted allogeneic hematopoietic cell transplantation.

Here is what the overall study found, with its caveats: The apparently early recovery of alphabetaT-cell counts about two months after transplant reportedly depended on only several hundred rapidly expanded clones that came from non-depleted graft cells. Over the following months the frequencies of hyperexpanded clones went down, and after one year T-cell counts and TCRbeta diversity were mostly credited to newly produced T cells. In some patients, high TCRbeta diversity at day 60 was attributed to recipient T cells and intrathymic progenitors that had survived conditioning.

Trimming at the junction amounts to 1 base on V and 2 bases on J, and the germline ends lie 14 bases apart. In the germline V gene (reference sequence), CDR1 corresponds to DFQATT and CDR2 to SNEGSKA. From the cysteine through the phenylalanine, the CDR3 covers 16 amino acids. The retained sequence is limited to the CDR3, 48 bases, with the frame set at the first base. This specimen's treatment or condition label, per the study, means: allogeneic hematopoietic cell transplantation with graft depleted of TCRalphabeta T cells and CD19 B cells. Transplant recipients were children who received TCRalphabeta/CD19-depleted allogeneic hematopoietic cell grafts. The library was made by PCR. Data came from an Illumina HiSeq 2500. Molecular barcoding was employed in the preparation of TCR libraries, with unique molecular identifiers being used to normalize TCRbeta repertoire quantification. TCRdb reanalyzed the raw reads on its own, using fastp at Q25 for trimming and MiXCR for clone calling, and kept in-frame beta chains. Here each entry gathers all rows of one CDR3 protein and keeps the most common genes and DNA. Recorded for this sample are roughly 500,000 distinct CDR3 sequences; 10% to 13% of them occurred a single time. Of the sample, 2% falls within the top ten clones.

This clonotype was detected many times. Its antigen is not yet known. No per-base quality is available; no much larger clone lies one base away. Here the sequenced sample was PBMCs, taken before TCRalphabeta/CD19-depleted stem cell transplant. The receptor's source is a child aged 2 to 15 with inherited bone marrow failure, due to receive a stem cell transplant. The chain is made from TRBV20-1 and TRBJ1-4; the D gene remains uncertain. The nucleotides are TGCAGTGCTAGAGGGACCGAAGGTGGCACTAATGAAAAACTGTTTTTT. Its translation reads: CSARGTEGGTNEKLFF.